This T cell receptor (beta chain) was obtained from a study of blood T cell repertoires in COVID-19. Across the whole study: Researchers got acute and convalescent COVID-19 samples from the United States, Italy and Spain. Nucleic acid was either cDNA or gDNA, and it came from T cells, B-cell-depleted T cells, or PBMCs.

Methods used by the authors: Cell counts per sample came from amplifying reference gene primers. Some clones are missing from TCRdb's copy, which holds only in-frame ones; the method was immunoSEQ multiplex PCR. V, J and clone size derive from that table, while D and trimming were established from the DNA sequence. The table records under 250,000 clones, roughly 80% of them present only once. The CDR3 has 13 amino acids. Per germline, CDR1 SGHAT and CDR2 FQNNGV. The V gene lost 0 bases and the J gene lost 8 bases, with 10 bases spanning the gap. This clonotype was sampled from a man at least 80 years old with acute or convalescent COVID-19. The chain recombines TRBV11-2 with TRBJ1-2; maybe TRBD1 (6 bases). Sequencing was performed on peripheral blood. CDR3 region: CASSLDGQGGYTF. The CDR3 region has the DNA TGTGCCAGCAGCTTAGATGGCCAGGGGGGCTACACCTTC.